Listed below are T cell receptor beta chains from one sample, sequenced in a study of T cell repertoires in cytomegalovirus infection. TCRdb independently ran MiXCR on the reads; one entry per CDR3 protein. The sample contains around 330,000 distinct CDR3 sequences, roughly a sixth of which appear only once. The sample consisted of PBMCs. All receptors come from a human donor in good health (CMV status not recorded). Some clones in this sample may be carry-over from other donors' samples. CDR3s include the opening cysteine and the closing phenylalanine or tryptophan. The D gene is left open where the match is weak. Part of the rows lack a size; the others show once, few, many or a class for expanded clones.

CDR3aa,CDR3nt,j_gene,d_gene,v_gene,abundance
CASSQDPPGSSPYGYTF,TGCGCCAGCAGCCAGGATCCTCCCGGGTCCTCACCCTATGGCTACACCTTC,TRBJ1-2,NA,TRBV4-1,few
CASSESATEAFF,TGTGCCAGCAGTGAATCAGCCACTGAAGCTTTCTTT,TRBJ1-1,NA,TRBV2,NA
CATSRDMADGYTF,TGTGCCACCAGCAGAGACATGGCGGATGGCTACACCTTC,TRBJ1-2,NA,TRBV15,few
CASSPLYQETQYF,TGTGCCAGCAGTCCTTTGTACCAAGAGACCCAGTACTTC,TRBJ2-5,NA,TRBV6-1,many
CSASHPSNYGYTF,TGCAGTGCTAGCCACCCTTCGAACTATGGCTACACCTTC,TRBJ1-2,NA,TRBV20-1,NA
CASSFLAGARPRETQYF,TGTGCCAGCAGTTTTCTAGCGGGGGCCCGCCCCAGAGAGACCCAGTACTTC,TRBJ2-5,TRBD2,TRBV12-3/TRBV12-4,NA
CSAREDPQETQYF,TGCAGTGCTAGAGAAGACCCCCAAGAGACCCAGTACTTC,TRBJ2-5,NA,TRBV20-1,few
CSARGLGGEHSPLHF,TGCAGTGCTAGGGGACTGGGAGGGGAGCATTCACCCCTCCACTTT,TRBJ1-6,NA,TRBV20-1,NA
CASSLSLDRENSPLHF,TGTGCCAGCAGTTTATCGTTGGACAGGGAAAATTCACCCCTCCACTTT,TRBJ1-6,TRBD1,TRBV27,NA
CASSADWPSSYNEQFF,TGTGCCAGCAGTGCCGACTGGCCCAGCTCCTACAATGAGCAGTTCTTC,TRBJ2-1,NA,TRBV6-1,NA
CASSQGRTSGGSLELIGETQYF,TGCGCCAGCAGCCAAGGTCGGACTAGCGGGGGATCACTCGAACTCATTGGGGAGACCCAGTACTTC,TRBJ2-5,TRBD2,TRBV4-3,once
CASSQWQGRGETQYF,TGTGCCAGCAGCCAGTGGCAGGGACGAGGAGAGACCCAGTACTTC,TRBJ2-5,NA,TRBV11-1,many
CASSPAGRANTGELFF,TGTGCCAGCAGTCCCGCGGGGCGAGCGAACACCGGGGAGCTGTTTTTT,TRBJ2-2,NA,TRBV6-1,NA
CASSEEASGVYEQYF,TGTGCCAGCAGTGAAGAAGCTAGCGGGGTTTACGAGCAGTACTTC,TRBJ2-7,TRBD2,TRBV6-1,many
CASSPRIDYNEQFF,TGTGCCAGCAGCCCCCGTATAGATTACAATGAGCAGTTCTTC,TRBJ2-1,NA,TRBV5-4,few
CASSFLGEKLFF,TGTGCCAGCAGTTTTCTCGGGGAAAAACTGTTTTTT,TRBJ1-4,NA,TRBV12-3/TRBV12-4,few
CASSIPGTTETQYF,TGTGCCAGTAGTATACCCGGGACAACGGAGACCCAGTACTTC,TRBJ2-5,NA,TRBV19,NA
CASSPGLAGNQETQYF,TGTGCCAGCAGCCCAGGACTAGCGGGTAACCAAGAGACCCAGTACTTC,TRBJ2-5,TRBD2,TRBV7-2,many
CASSSSRTESTDTQYF,TGTGCCAGCAGTTCATCGAGGACAGAGAGCACAGATACGCAGTATTTT,TRBJ2-3,NA,TRBV6-8,NA
CASSSDSGKLFF,TGTGCCAGCAGCTCCGACTCAGGAAAACTGTTTTTT,TRBJ1-4,NA,TRBV3-1,NA
CASSQELGGGPQHF,TGCGCCAGCAGCCAAGAACTAGGCGGCGGGCCCCAGCATTTT,TRBJ1-5,NA,TRBV4-1,NA
CASSFYAGSNTGELFF,TGTGCCAGCAGCTTCTACGCAGGGTCGAACACCGGGGAGCTGTTTTTT,TRBJ2-2,NA,TRBV7-2,NA